Each of the 18 T cell receptor beta chains below was sequenced from the same sample in a study of T cells in Graves' hyperthyroidism and ophthalmopathy. Amplified regions were TCR beta CDR3 sequences from RNA transcripts. Researchers ran a first-round RT-PCR on the TCR CDR3 using the HTBI primer set. TCRdb itself ran the multiplex PCR reads through MiXCR, one entry per CDR3 protein. The table has some 440,000 distinct CDR3 sequences, 15% to 18% seen once; the top ten hold approximately 7.5%. Specimen: blood. These receptors originate from a young woman with Graves' hyperthyroidism.

This clonotype came up many times. This chain joins TRBV7-9 and TRBJ2-5; 9 positions match TRBD2. Germline CDR1 SEHNR, CDR2 FQNEAQ (reference sequence). V gave up 5 bases and J gave up 3 bases; unmatched junction bases: 1. The CDR3 runs 13 residues. CDR3 coding DNA: TGTGCCAGCAGCCCTAGCGGGAAAGAGACCCAGTACTTC. Residues: CASSPSGKETQYF.

This clonotype was found a few times. The rearrangement joins TRBV18 to TRBJ2-2, with D possibly being TRBD1 (5 bases). Deletions cut 3 bases from V and 4 bases from J, with 15 bases between. CDR1 is KGHSH, CDR2 LQKENI, per germline. The CDR3 spans 16 residues. The CDR3 DNA reads TGTGCCAGCTCACCGATGGACAAAGAGAGCACCGGGGAGCTGTTTTTT. Its protein product is CASSPMDKESTGELFF. Full variable domain (outside the CDR3, taken from reference TRBV18 and TRBJ2-2): NAGVMQNPRHLVRRRGQEARLRCSPMKGHSHVYWYRQLPEEGLKFMVYLQKENIIDESGMPKERFSAEFPKEGPSILRIQQVVRGDSAAYFCASSPMDKESTGELFFGEGSRLTVL.

This clonotype was recorded at least ten times. V gene TRBV25-1 combines with J gene TRBJ1-2, with 9 bases matching TRBD1. The CDR3 loop spans 14 amino acids. Germline V gene data show CDR1 as MGHDK and CDR2 as SYGVNS. Germline trimming cut 1 base from V and 5 bases from J; bases unmatched to any gene: 2. The CDR3 reads CASSESGTGYGYTF. CDR3 DNA sequence: TGTGCCAGCAGTGAATCTGGGACAGGGTATGGCTACACCTTC.

This clonotype was seen ten or more times. The chain recombines TRBV12-3 or TRBV12-4 with TRBJ2-1; possibly TRBD2 for D (6 bases). The length of the CDR3 is 15 residues. V dropped 3 bases and J dropped 5 bases, with 14 bases sitting between them. CDR3 sequence: CASSFRRGLDNEQFF. The CDR3 bases are TGTGCCAGCAGTTTTAGGAGGGGCCTGGACAATGAGCAGTTCTTC.

The chain combines TRBV11-2 with TRBJ2-5, with 11 nucleotides matching TRBD2. The V gene's germline CDR1 is SGHAT and CDR2 FQNNGV. Trimming took 5 bases from V and 1 from J; bases not matched to a gene: 6. The CDR3 sequence is 16 residues long. The CDR3 nucleotides are TGTGCCAGCAGCCGATGGACTAGCGGGCTCCAAGAGACCCAGTACTTC. Protein: CASSRWTSGLQETQYF.

The sample holds one count of this clonotype. The genes are TRBV5-6 and TRBJ2-2; TRBD1 aligns across 8 bases. Germline-derived CDR1 and CDR2 are SGHDT and YYEEEE. CDR3 length: 15 residues. Germline trimming cut 5 bases from V and 0 bases from J; bases unmatched to any gene: 3. CDR3 amino acids: CASRRTGSNTGELFF. The CDR3, as DNA: TGTGCCAGCAGGCGGACAGGGTCGAACACCGGGGAGCTGTTTTTT.

This clonotype was recorded many times. DNA of the CDR3: TGTGCCAGCATCCGGGACAGGGATATCGAGCAGTACTTC. Its protein product is CASIRDRDIEQYF. The chain links TRBV2 to TRBJ2-7; the match to TRBD1 covers 9 bases. The CDR3 extends over 13 amino acids. The germline V gene has CDR1 SNHLY and CDR2 FYNNEI. Unmatched junction bases numbered 7, after V lost 7 bases and J lost 6 bases. Using reference TRBV2 and TRBJ2-7 for the parts outside the CDR3, the full variable domain is EPEVTQTPSHQVTQMGQEVILRCVPISNHLYFYWYRQILGQKVEFLVSFYNNEISEKSEIFDDQFSVERPDGSNFTLKIRSTKLEDSAMYFCASIRDRDIEQYFGPGTRLTVT.

This clonotype has ten or more counts. V gene TRBV24-1 combines with J gene TRBJ1-2; 12 bases match TRBD1. CDR3 length: 14 amino acids. V shed 2 bases, J shed 8 bases, and the junction held 2 bases outside the gene matches. Germline loops: CDR1 KGHDR, CDR2 SFDVKD. DNA of the CDR3: TGTGCCACCAGTGATTGGGACAGGGGGCAGGGCTACACCTTC. Its translation is CATSDWDRGQGYTF.

The CDR3 region has the DNA TGTGCCAGCAGCCAAGAAATAGGAGGGAGCGGGATGATCCAAGAGACCCAGTACTTC. Protein: CASSQEIGGSGMIQETQYF. This sequence joins TRBV3-1 and TRBJ2-5, with 7 bases matching TRBD2. Losses at the gene ends were 0 bases for V and 1 base for J; bases not matched to a gene: 14. CDR3 size: 19 residues. Germline assignment: CDR1 LGHDT and CDR2 YNNKEL (reference sequence).

The chain couples TRBV11-2 to TRBJ2-1; 10 bases match TRBD1. This CDR3 region has 18 residues. Looked up from germline, CDR1 is SGHAT and CDR2 is FQNNGV. The ends lost 5 bases at V and 6 bases at J; junction bases unmatched: 16. The CDR3 loop reads CASSTHSAGTGDFNEQFF. The CDR3 DNA is TGTGCCAGCAGCACACACTCCGCCGGGACAGGGGATTTCAATGAGCAGTTCTTC.

This clonotype was recorded many times. The chain joins TRBV11-3 to TRBJ2-2; D might be TRBD2 (5 bases). V gave up 5 bases and J gave up 5 bases, with 15 bases separating them. The CDR3 has 15 residues. Germline lookup yields CDR1 SGHNT and CDR2 YENEEA. CDR3 sequence: CASSLGLSGTGELFF. The CDR3 nucleotides read TGTGCCAGCAGCCTCGGACTCTCGGGTACCGGGGAGCTGTTTTTT. Complete variable domain (other parts from reference TRBV11-3 and TRBJ2-2): EAGVVQSPRYKIIEKKQPVAFWCNPISGHNTLYWYLQNLGQGPELLIRYENEEAVDDSQLPKDRFSAERLKGVDSTLKIQPAELGDSAVYLCASSLGLSGTGELFFGEGSRLTVL.

Here the CDR3 DNA reads TGTGCCAGCAGTTTATCGAGGGGGAATGGCTACACCTTC. The encoded protein is CASSLSRGNGYTF. The rearrangement links TRBV27 to TRBJ1-2, with D possibly matching TRBD1 (6 bases). Trimming removed 0 bases at V and 6 bases at J, with 8 bases between. The CDR3 has 13 residues. Germline V gives CDR1 MNHEY, CDR2 SMNVEV (reference sequence).

This clonotype showed up just a few times. The chain uses TRBV4-1 and TRBJ2-7, with D perhaps TRBD1 (6 bases). Per the germline V gene, CDR1 is MGHRA and CDR2 is YSYEKL. V was cut by 4 bases and J by 1 base, with 20 bases left in between. This CDR3 comprises 17 residues. The DNA for the CDR3 is TGCGCCAGCAGCCCGTACCATACAGGGCTACTATCCTACGAGCAGTACTTC. The encoded protein is CASSPYHTGLLSYEQYF.

The J gene is TRBJ1-6, the V gene TRBV5-1; a weak D match, TRBD1 (6 bases). V lost 4 bases, J lost 7 bases, and 15 bases lay in between. CDR1 is SGHRS, CDR2 YFSETQ, per germline. The length of the CDR3 is 15 residues. The chain's CDR3 is CASSEDPGHNSPLHF. The DNA of the CDR3 is TGCGCCAGCAGCGAAGACCCGGGACACAATTCACCCCTCCACTTT.

Points on this clonotype: A much larger clone differs by one base, so this may be a read error. V usage is TRBV18 and J usage is TRBJ2-2, with D unclear. V was trimmed by 6 bases and J by 1 base, leaving 12 bases between them. CDR1 and CDR2 (germline): KGHSH, LQKENI. The CDR3 is 15 amino acids. The CDR3 nucleotides read TGTGCCAGCTCTCCCTACAGTCAGAACACCGGGGAGCTGTTTTTT. Encoded protein: CASSPYSQNTGELFF.

The chain uses TRBV29-1 and TRBJ2-3; D not resolved. The CDR3 extends over 16 amino acids. Trimming stripped 4 bases from V and 4 bases from J, with 21 bases between. Germline V gives CDR1 SQVTM, CDR2 ANQGSEA. The CDR3 region has the DNA TGCAGCGTTGTGGCTAGGGTGGTAAGGAGCCCAGATACGCAGTATTTT. Its protein is CSVVARVVRSPDTQYF.

This clonotype has at least ten counts. The rearrangement uses TRBV9 and TRBJ2-1, with TRBD2 matching 13 bases. Germline V CDR1 and CDR2: SGDLS, YYNGEE. The CDR3 contains 15 residues. V lost 0 bases, J lost 8 bases, and 2 bases stayed unmatched. The chain's CDR3 is CASSVDGLAGDEQFF. For the CDR3, the DNA is TGTGCCAGCAGCGTAGACGGACTAGCGGGAGATGAGCAGTTCTTC. Full variable domain (rest looked up from reference TRBV9 and TRBJ2-1): DSGVTQTPKHLITATGQRVTLRCSPRSGDLSVYWYQQSLDQGLQFLIQYYNGEERAKGNILERFSAQQFPDLHSELNLSSLELGDSALYFCASSVDGLAGDEQFFGPGTRLTVL.

This chain joins TRBV20-1 and TRBJ2-2, with 16 bases aligning to TRBD2. V was pared by 5 bases and J by 6 bases, with 3 bases of the junction left unmatched. This CDR3 region has 15 residues. From germline, CDR1 is DFQATT and CDR2 SNEGSKA (reference sequence). In nucleotides, the CDR3 is TGCAGTGCTTTGGGACTAGCGGGGGGGCCCGGGGAGCTGTTTTTT. Translating gives CSALGLAGGPGELFF.